One and the same sample provided the 6 T cell receptor beta chains below, sequenced in a study of a mutant IDH1 vaccine in newly diagnosed glioma. Sample time point: week 35, safety follow-up. A 20-mer mutant IDH1 peptide at 300 ug was injected subcutaneously with topical imiquimod. Their target antigens are unknown. Profiled with immunoSEQ multiplex PCR; TCRdb holds only in-frame clones, not every one. The data show more than 45,000 clones, with approximately 90% seen just once and more than 5.5% held by the top ten. Here the sequenced sample was PBMCs, taken from a glioma patient whose treatment included an IDH1 peptide vaccine. The receptors shown here come from a middle-aged woman with glioma.

There are a few counts of this clone. This chain uses TRBV2 with TRBJ2-3; 7 bases match TRBD2. V shed 3 bases, J shed 2 bases, and the junction held 5 bases outside the gene matches. Germline CDR1 SNHLY, CDR2 FYNNEI. This CDR3 is 15 amino acids long. The CDR3, as DNA: TGTGCCAGCAGTGAGGGAGGGAGGGCCACAGATACGCAGTATTTT. Residues: CASSEGGRATDTQYF. The variable domain in full, completed from reference TRBV2 and TRBJ2-3, reads EPEVTQTPSHQVTQMGQEVILRCVPISNHLYFYWYRQILGQKVEFLVSFYNNEISEKSEIFDDQFSVERPDGSNFTLKIRSTKLEDSAMYFCASSEGGRATDTQYFGPGTRLTVL.

The chain employs TRBV7-9 and TRBJ2-7; D tentatively fits TRBD1 or TRBD2 (6 bases each). The CDR3 extends over 13 amino acids. The V gene lost 7 bases and the J gene lost 2 bases, with 12 bases spanning the gap. The germline CDR1 and CDR2 sequences are SEHNR and FQNEAQ (reference sequence). CDR3 protein: CASTLGGPYEQYF. CDR3 DNA sequence: TGTGCCAGCACCCTCGGGGGCCCCTACGAGCAGTACTTC.

The rearrangement links TRBV4-2 to TRBJ1-5, with D perhaps matching TRBD1 (6 bases). The germline V gene encodes CDR1 LGHNA and CDR2 YNFKEQ. There are 14 residues in the CDR3. Between the trimmed V and J ends, which lost 4 bases and 4 bases, there was a span of 11 bases. The CDR3 DNA follows: TGTGCCAGCAGCCCGGAAGGGGGGAATCAGCCCCAGCATTTT. Translated: CASSPEGGNQPQHF.

The chain combines TRBV5-1 with TRBJ2-5; D gene unclear. Trimming left V 1 base short and J 5 bases short, with 9 bases between. Germline values: CDR1 SGHRS, CDR2 YFSETQ. This CDR3 spans 13 amino acids. The CDR3 DNA follows: TGCGCCAGCAGCTTGAGACTTCGGGAGACCCAGTACTTC. This gives the protein CASSLRLRETQYF.

This sequence joins TRBV4-1 and TRBJ2-7; D possibly corresponds to TRBD1 (6 bases). V shed 0 bases and J shed 0 bases, with 21 bases lying between them. Germline CDR1 is MGHRA and CDR2 is YSYEKL. The CDR3 runs to 19 residues. The CDR3 DNA follows: TGCGCCAGCAGCCAAGATTGGGGGCGGAGCACGTCACTCTCCTACGAGCAGTACTTC. It yields the protein CASSQDWGRSTSLSYEQYF.

The chain carries TRBV20-1 and TRBJ1-1, with D tentatively TRBD1 (6 bases). The length of the CDR3 is 11 residues. Trimming took 3 bases from V and 7 from J, leaving 9 bases between them. Per the germline V gene, CDR1 is DFQATT and CDR2 is SNEGSKA (reference sequence). The CDR3 DNA reads TGCAGTGCTAGGAGGGGGGGTGAAGCTTTCTTT. Translating gives CSARRGGEAFF.